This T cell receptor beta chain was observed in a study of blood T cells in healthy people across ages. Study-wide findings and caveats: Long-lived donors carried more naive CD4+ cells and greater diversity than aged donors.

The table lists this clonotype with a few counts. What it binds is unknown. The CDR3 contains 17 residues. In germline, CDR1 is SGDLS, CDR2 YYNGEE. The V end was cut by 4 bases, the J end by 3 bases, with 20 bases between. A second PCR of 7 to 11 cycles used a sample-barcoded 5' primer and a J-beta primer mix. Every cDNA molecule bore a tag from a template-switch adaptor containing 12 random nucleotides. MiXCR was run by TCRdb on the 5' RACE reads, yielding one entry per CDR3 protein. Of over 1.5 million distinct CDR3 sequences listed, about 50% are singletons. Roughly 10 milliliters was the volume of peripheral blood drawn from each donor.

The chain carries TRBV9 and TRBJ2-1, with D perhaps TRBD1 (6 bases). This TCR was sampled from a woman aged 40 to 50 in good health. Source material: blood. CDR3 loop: CASSTYSGTPLYNEQFF. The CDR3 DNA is TGTGCCAGCAGCACCTACTCCGGGACACCGCTCTACAATGAGCAGTTCTTC.